The present entry profiles one T cell receptor beta chain with its context. Its antigen remains unknown. V shed 0 bases and J shed 0 bases, with 6 bases lying between them. Per the germline V gene, CDR1 is SEHNR and CDR2 is FQNEAQ (reference sequence). CDR3 length equals 14 residues. Time point described: week 47, end of study. Each vaccine dose was 300 ug of mutant IDH1 20-mer peptide, with topical imiquimod. The entry originates in a study of a mutant IDH1 vaccine in newly diagnosed glioma. Whole-study context: Either 4-6 weeks after radiotherapy alone or alongside temozolomide, vaccination was begun.

Profiling relied on immunoSEQ multiplex PCR, and the TCRdb table lists in-frame clones only, not all of them. The sample yields about 62,000 clones, less than 90% seen once. The sequencing used PBMCs, collected from a glioma patient whose treatment included an IDH1 peptide vaccine. The TCR originated in a man between 25 and 39 years old with glioma. The genes are TRBV7-9 and TRBJ2-7, with D tentatively TRBD2 (6 bases). The CDR3 spells CASSLAGLSYEQYF. The CDR3 region has the DNA TGTGCCAGCAGCTTAGCGGGACTCTCCTACGAGCAGTACTTC.